The subject of this entry is one T cell receptor beta chain. V gave up 4 bases and J gave up 8 bases; unmatched junction bases: 5. CDR1 is SNHLY, CDR2 FYNNEI, per germline. The CDR3 covers 13 residues. Authors' methods: Reference gene primer amplification in the assay estimated nucleated cell counts. TCRdb's table, derived via immunoSEQ multiplex PCR, lists solely in-frame clones and lacks some. V and J calls and clone size are copied from that table; D and trimming were computed from the DNA. The top ten hold approximately 3.5% of the sample, which has 200,000 to 300,000 clones, approximately 86% seen once. The data stem from a study of blood T cell repertoires in COVID-19. At the level of the study: The samples span acute and convalescent COVID-19 from the United States, Italy and Spain. PBMCs, B-cell-depleted T cells, or T cells provided the cDNA or gDNA that made up the material.

In terms of age and location, participants ranged from roughly 18 to 100 years and lived in about 25 US areas. The chain combines TRBV2 with TRBJ1-5, with 7 positions matching TRBD1. The sequenced material came from PBMCs or T cells enriched from blood (not recorded which). The receptor was isolated from a woman aged 40 to 49 with acute COVID-19. The CDR3 is CASSADRDEPQHF. The CDR3 DNA reads TGTGCCAGCAGTGCCGACAGGGATGAGCCCCAGCATTTT. Filled out from reference TRBV2 and TRBJ1-5, the complete variable domain reads EPEVTQTPSHQVTQMGQEVILRCVPISNHLYFYWYRQILGQKVEFLVSFYNNEISEKSEIFDDQFSVERPDGSNFTLKIRSTKLEDSAMYFCASSADRDEPQHFGDGTRLSIL.